The rows below give T cell receptor beta chains drawn from one sample of a study of T cell responses to AZD1222 COVID-19 vaccine. Using immunoSEQ multiplex PCR, the repertoire was profiled, and TCRdb retains in-frame clones only, with some absent. In the table there are around 150,000 clones, almost 95% of which are singletons. This sample comprised peripheral blood, obtained on day 0 of AZD1222 vaccination. These receptors came from an adult in good health. Both conserved end residues are part of each CDR3.

14,TRBV30,CAWSGVQGVDEQYF
14,TRBV5-1,CASSSDGQNYGYTF
15,TRBV21-1,CASSVKVQGGTEAFF
14,TRBV11-1,CASSHRQGSEKLFF
13,TRBV24-1,CATSDPGVNEQFF
14,TRBV6-5,CASIDGLAKNIQYF
14,TRBV9,CASSPTSGPYEQYF
14,TRBV27,CASSPTRPYNEQFF
13,TRBV3-1/TRBV3-2,CASSRTINGELFF
20,TRBV21-1,CASSAGRPTSGRTFTDTQYF
14,TRBV5-1,CASSLGGPNEKLFF
15,TRBV3-1/TRBV3-2,CASSLGGRRGETQYF
13,TRBV7-2,CASSLWANTEAFF